These T cell receptor beta chains were read from a single sample in a study of T cell changes during pregnancy in multiple sclerosis. Sequencing was performed with immunoSEQ multiplex PCR; in TCRdb, only in-frame clones are kept and a portion is missing. The sample has 60,000 or so clones; about 89% are singletons. The starting material was peripheral blood, obtained in the first trimester of pregnancy. Receptors were obtained from a female donor with multiple sclerosis, enrolled in a pregnancy study. The CDR3 runs from the conserved cysteine through the conserved F or W. A D gene is named only where the DNA matches it firmly. Size values are once, few and many counts, or a class for expanded clones, and some rows have none.

size: NA
D: TRBD1
V: TRBV5-1
J: TRBJ2-7
CDR3: CASSLWDSTTIPYEQYF
DNA: TGCGCCAGCAGCTTGTGGGACAGCACCACAATACCCTACGAGCAGTACTTC

size: NA
D: NA
V: TRBV5-1
J: TRBJ2-1
CDR3: CASSLGQGYNEQFF
DNA: TGCGCCAGCAGCTTGGGTCAGGGGTACAATGAGCAGTTCTTC

size: medium-sized
D: TRBD1
V: TRBV6-5
J: TRBJ1-1
CDR3: CASSSPGGQAFF
DNA: TGTGCCAGCAGTTCCCCAGGGGGCCAAGCTTTCTTT

size: NA
D: TRBD1
V: TRBV19
J: TRBJ1-2
CDR3: CASRKQGATHGYTF
DNA: TGTGCCAGTAGGAAACAGGGGGCGACCCATGGCTACACCTTC

size: NA
D: TRBD2
V: TRBV7-9
J: TRBJ2-1
CDR3: CASMGLANEQFF
DNA: TGTGCCAGCATGGGACTAGCCAATGAGCAGTTCTTC

size: NA
D: NA
V: TRBV15
J: TRBJ1-5
CDR3: CATSRDVGEWQPQHF
DNA: TGTGCCACCAGCAGAGATGTCGGGGAATGGCAGCCCCAGCATTTT

size: NA
D: NA
V: TRBV9
J: TRBJ1-3
CDR3: CASSTKGGNGNTIYF
DNA: TGTGCCAGCAGCACCAAGGGGGGGAATGGAAACACCATATATTTT

size: NA
D: TRBD1
V: TRBV7-3
J: TRBJ1-1
CDR3: CASSQGANIEAFF
DNA: TGTGCCAGCAGCCAGGGGGCGAACATTGAAGCTTTCTTT

size: NA
D: NA
V: TRBV4-3
J: TRBJ1-4
CDR3: CASSQGSAGATNEKLFF
DNA: TGCGCCAGCAGCCAAGGGTCGGCAGGGGCAACTAATGAAAAACTGTTTTTT

size: NA
D: TRBD1
V: TRBV12-5
J: TRBJ1-2
CDR3: CASGLGQGSGYTF
DNA: TGTGCTAGTGGTTTGGGACAGGGATCTGGCTACACCTTC

size: NA
D: NA
V: TRBV27
J: TRBJ1-4
CDR3: CASSLNSAATGTYNEKLFF
DNA: TGTGCCAGCAGTTTAAATAGTGCGGCAACCGGGACATATAATGAAAAACTGTTTTTT

size: NA
D: TRBD1
V: TRBV28
J: TRBJ2-7
CDR3: CASTLGQGWYF
DNA: TGTGCCAGCACCTTAGGACAGGGGTGGTACTTC

size: once
D: TRBD1
V: TRBV30
J: TRBJ1-2
CDR3: CAWSRDRVTSNYGYTF
DNA: TGTGCCTGGAGTCGGGACAGGGTGACTTCGAACTATGGCTACACCTTC

size: NA
D: TRBD1
V: TRBV2
J: TRBJ1-5
CDR3: CASSGTGGLQPQHF
DNA: TGTGCCAGCAGTGGGACAGGGGGTCTTCAGCCCCAGCATTTT

size: NA
D: NA
V: TRBV2
J: TRBJ1-2
CDR3: CASSVAQSGLGYTF
DNA: TGTGCCAGCAGTGTAGCCCAATCAGGGCTTGGCTACACCTTC

size: NA
D: TRBD2
V: TRBV5-6
J: TRBJ2-7
CDR3: CASSTTSVLSYEQYF
DNA: TGTGCCAGCAGCACCACTAGCGTGCTTTCCTACGAGCAGTACTTC

size: NA
D: TRBD2
V: TRBV5-6
J: TRBJ2-7
CDR3: CASSQYSAGGAYEQYF
DNA: TGTGCCAGCAGCCAGTACTCTGCGGGGGGGGCCTACGAGCAGTACTTC

size: NA
D: TRBD1
V: TRBV30
J: TRBJ1-5
CDR3: CAWSPGQGQPQHF
DNA: TGTGCCTGGAGTCCGGGACAGGGACAGCCCCAGCATTTT

size: NA
D: NA
V: TRBV18
J: TRBJ1-1
CDR3: CASSPLQGGDTEAFF
DNA: TGTGCCAGCTCACCCTTACAAGGGGGGGACACTGAAGCTTTCTTT

size: NA
D: NA
V: TRBV19
J: TRBJ2-1
CDR3: CASSISSSNEQFF
DNA: TGTGCCAGTAGTATAAGTAGCTCCAATGAGCAGTTCTTC

size: NA
D: TRBD1
V: TRBV5-5
J: TRBJ1-2
CDR3: CASSYGTVTNYGHTF
DNA: TGTGCCAGCAGCTACGGGACAGTTACTAACTATGGCCACACCTTC

size: once
D: NA
V: TRBV7-8
J: TRBJ2-7
CDR3: CASSPLSRGSYEQYF
DNA: TGTGCCAGCAGCCCCCTTAGCCGGGGGTCCTACGAGCAGTACTTC

size: NA
D: TRBD1
V: TRBV7-9
J: TRBJ2-7
CDR3: CASSFTQGAAYEQYF
DNA: TGTGCCAGCAGCTTTACGCAGGGGGCGGCCTACGAGCAGTACTTC

size: NA
D: NA
V: TRBV30
J: TRBJ2-1
CDR3: CAETGGSGYNEQFF
DNA: TGTGCCGAAACTGGGGGCTCTGGCTACAATGAGCAGTTCTTC

size: NA
D: NA
V: TRBV6-5
J: TRBJ2-6
CDR3: CASGRFGANVLTF
DNA: TGTGCCAGCGGGAGATTTGGGGCCAACGTCCTGACTTTC

size: NA
D: NA
V: TRBV9
J: TRBJ1-2
CDR3: CASSVGGGNYGYTF
DNA: TGTGCCAGCAGCGTAGGGGGGGGTAACTATGGCTACACCTTC

size: NA
D: NA
V: TRBV7-2
J: TRBJ1-2
CDR3: CASSLGSGTTLF
DNA: TGTGCCAGCAGCTTAGGGTCCGGGACTACCCTCTTC

size: NA
D: TRBD1
V: TRBV15
J: TRBJ1-5
CDR3: CATSRDKYDRDTNQPQHF
DNA: TGTGCCACCAGCAGGGACAAGTACGACAGGGACACGAATCAGCCCCAGCATTTT

size: NA
D: NA
V: TRBV7-9
J: TRBJ1-1
CDR3: CASSLKGGDTEAFF
DNA: TGTGCCAGCAGCTTAAAAGGGGGAGACACTGAAGCTTTCTTT

size: NA
D: TRBD1
V: TRBV6-5
J: TRBJ1-5
CDR3: CASSSRKTGGQHF
DNA: TGTGCCAGCAGTTCGCGGAAGACAGGGGGCCAGCATTTT

size: NA
D: NA
V: TRBV5-1
J: TRBJ2-1
CDR3: CASSLVPGASSEQFF
DNA: TGCGCCAGCAGCTTGGTTCCGGGAGCTAGTAGTGAGCAGTTCTTC

size: NA
D: NA
V: TRBV19
J: TRBJ1-5
CDR3: CASSMNRNSNQPQHF
DNA: TGTGCCAGTAGTATGAACAGGAATAGCAATCAGCCCCAGCATTTT

size: NA
D: TRBD1
V: TRBV9
J: TRBJ2-2
CDR3: CASSTRTGANTGELFF
DNA: TGTGCCAGCAGCACCCGGACAGGGGCGAACACCGGGGAGCTGTTTTTT

size: NA
D: TRBD1
V: TRBV2
J: TRBJ1-1
CDR3: CASSEFRDRYEAFF
DNA: TGTGCCAGCAGTGAATTCAGGGACAGATATGAAGCTTTCTTT

size: NA
D: TRBD1
V: TRBV11-1
J: TRBJ2-7
CDR3: CASSPFGQVAIYEQYF
DNA: TGTGCCAGCAGCCCCTTCGGACAGGTGGCCATCTACGAGCAGTACTTC

size: once
D: TRBD2
V: TRBV19
J: TRBJ2-2
CDR3: CASSIAGGPFATGELFF
DNA: TGTGCCAGTAGTATAGCGGGAGGGCCTTTTGCGACCGGGGAGCTGTTTTTT

size: NA
D: NA
V: TRBV15
J: TRBJ2-2
CDR3: CATSRDRDSIRELFF
DNA: TGTGCCACCAGCAGAGACCGGGACTCCATCCGGGAGCTGTTTTTT

size: NA
D: NA
V: TRBV16
J: TRBJ1-2
CDR3: CASSQYTGSGYTF
DNA: TGTGCCAGCAGCCAATATACAGGGAGTGGCTACACCTTC

size: NA
D: NA
V: TRBV11-2
J: TRBJ2-6
CDR3: CASSLDNSGANVLTF
DNA: TGTGCCAGCAGCTTAGACAACTCTGGGGCCAACGTCCTGACTTTC

size: NA
D: NA
V: TRBV11-2
J: TRBJ2-2
CDR3: CASSLDPMGGTGELFF
DNA: TGTGCCAGCAGCTTAGATCCCATGGGGGGCACCGGGGAGCTGTTTTTT

size: NA
D: NA
V: TRBV5-1
J: TRBJ1-4
CDR3: CASSSSTNEKLFF
DNA: TGCGCCAGCAGCTCGTCAACTAATGAAAAACTGTTTTTT

size: NA
D: NA
V: TRBV7-9
J: TRBJ2-7
CDR3: CASSPPRVDFHEQYF
DNA: TGTGCCAGCAGCCCCCCCAGGGTTGATTTCCACGAGCAGTACTTC

size: NA
D: TRBD1
V: TRBV7-9
J: TRBJ1-2
CDR3: CASSFIRDSPNYGYTF
DNA: TGTGCCAGCAGCTTCATTCGGGACAGCCCTAACTATGGCTACACCTTC

size: NA
D: NA
V: TRBV6-6
J: TRBJ2-2
CDR3: CASSQENTGELFF
DNA: TGTGCCAGCAGTCAGGAGAACACCGGGGAGCTGTTTTTT

size: once
D: TRBD1
V: TRBV18
J: TRBJ1-5
CDR3: CASSPRDGGGYSNQPQHF
DNA: TGTGCCAGCTCACCAAGGGACGGAGGGGGCTATAGCAATCAGCCCCAGCATTTT

size: few
D: NA
V: TRBV29-1
J: TRBJ2-1
CDR3: CSVWAHGNSRDNEQFF
DNA: TGCAGCGTTTGGGCCCACGGGAACTCTAGGGACAATGAGCAGTTCTTC

size: NA
D: TRBD1
V: TRBV5-4
J: TRBJ1-2
CDR3: CASTQTRDRGYGYTF
DNA: TGTGCCAGCACCCAAACCCGGGACAGGGGATATGGCTACACCTTC

size: NA
D: NA
V: TRBV7-2
J: TRBJ1-2
CDR3: CASSLVGREGYTF
DNA: TGTGCCAGCAGCTTAGTGGGGCGGGAGGGCTACACCTTC

size: few
D: NA
V: TRBV6-4
J: TRBJ2-7
CDR3: CASSLRGEKDEQYF
DNA: TGTGCCAGCAGCCTCAGGGGAGAGAAGGACGAGCAGTACTTC

size: NA
D: NA
V: TRBV5-1
J: TRBJ2-7
CDR3: CASSFPAGRTKEQYF
DNA: TGCGCCAGCAGCTTTCCCGCGGGACGGACAAAGGAGCAGTACTTC

size: NA
D: TRBD1
V: TRBV6-1
J: TRBJ2-7
CDR3: CASSAGAYDRAYEQYF
DNA: TGTGCCAGCAGTGCCGGCGCTTACGACAGGGCCTACGAGCAGTACTTC

size: NA
D: TRBD2
V: TRBV11-3
J: TRBJ2-1
CDR3: CASSPSLAGGDYNEQFF
DNA: TGTGCCAGCAGCCCGAGCCTAGCGGGTGGAGACTACAATGAGCAGTTCTTC

size: NA
D: NA
V: TRBV6-5
J: TRBJ2-5
CDR3: CASSYSILTTQETQYF
DNA: TGTGCCAGCAGTTACTCGATATTAACTACTCAAGAGACCCAGTACTTC

size: NA
D: NA
V: TRBV5-4
J: TRBJ1-2
CDR3: CASSPVRDHYGYTF
DNA: TGTGCCAGCAGCCCCGTCAGGGATCACTATGGCTACACCTTC

size: NA
D: TRBD1
V: TRBV7-6
J: TRBJ1-2
CDR3: CASSLFRDSRYGYTF
DNA: TGTGCCAGCAGCTTGTTCCGGGACAGCCGCTATGGCTACACCTTC

size: once
D: TRBD2
V: TRBV19
J: TRBJ2-3
CDR3: CAGSMKIVVAGGPRGVDTQYF
DNA: TGTGCCGGTAGTATGAAAATAGTGGTAGCGGGAGGGCCCAGGGGAGTAGATACGCAGTATTTT

size: NA
D: NA
V: TRBV10-1
J: TRBJ1-3
CDR3: CPGRGSSGNTIYF
DNA: TGCCCAGGGAGGGGTAGCTCTGGAAACACCATATATTTT

size: NA
D: TRBD2
V: TRBV4-1
J: TRBJ2-5
CDR3: CASSQDPRLAEETQYF
DNA: TGCGCCAGCAGCCAAGACCCCAGACTAGCGGAAGAGACCCAGTACTTC

size: NA
D: NA
V: TRBV10-3
J: TRBJ2-1
CDR3: CAIRGASYNEQFF
DNA: TGTGCCATCAGAGGGGCCTCCTACAATGAGCAGTTCTTC

size: NA
D: TRBD1
V: TRBV15
J: TRBJ1-2
CDR3: CATSRDLGTGRDGYTF
DNA: TGTGCCACCAGCAGAGATCTGGGGACAGGGAGGGATGGCTACACCTTC